The 11 T cell receptor beta chains listed next were all sequenced from one sample in a study of CD8 T cells in ankylosing spondylitis (dated by TCRdb to about 2017). Library preparation employed 5' RACE. These reads were obtained on an Illumina HiSeq 2500. TCRdb reprocessed the public reads (quality trimming at Q25 with fastp, clone calling with MiXCR) and kept in-frame beta chains. A single entry per CDR3 protein holds the most common genes and DNA from its merged rows. Within this sample are over 150,000 distinct CDR3 sequences, with about 20% of them counted one time only. Of the sample, around 4.1% is held by the ten largest clones. Sequenced material: blood, either unsorted or a sorted T cell fraction (not recorded which). The receptors were gathered from a male donor aged 10 to 35 with ankylosing spondylitis or in good health (not recorded which). Donor details come from another sample of the same person, matched by shared clones.

This clonotype occurred many times. V usage is TRBV24-1 and J usage is TRBJ2-1; 8 bases align to TRBD2. Germline V gene sequence: CDR1 KGHDR, CDR2 SFDVKD. V was clipped by 4 bases and J by 1 base; unmatched bases: 11. This CDR3 region has 18 residues. The CDR3 spells CATSDGGRTLFSYNEQFF. DNA of the CDR3: TGTGCCACCAGTGACGGCGGGAGGACCCTTTTTTCCTACAATGAGCAGTTCTTC.

This rearrangement joins TRBV29-1 to TRBJ2-7; the D gene is possibly TRBD2 (6 bases). The V gene's germline CDR1 is SQVTM and CDR2 ANQGSEA. Trimming stripped 4 bases from V and 4 bases from J, with 17 bases between. This CDR3 has 14 amino acids. CDR3: CSVGPTLEGYEQYF. Written as DNA, the CDR3 is TGCAGCGTTGGACCCACCCTGGAGGGTTACGAGCAGTACTTC.

This clonotype was seen many times. This chain joins TRBV5-6 and TRBJ2-3, with a possible D match to TRBD2 (5 bases). The V and J ends lost 5 bases and 9 bases respectively, with 13 bases between them. Germline V gene data show CDR1 as SGHDT and CDR2 as YYEEEE. This CDR3 spans 12 amino acids. The chain's CDR3 is CASSSPGSTQYF. In DNA form, the CDR3 reads TGTGCCAGCAGTTCTCCGGGATCCACGCAGTATTTT.

This clonotype was counted many times. This chain links TRBV12-3 or TRBV12-4 with TRBJ2-4, with D unresolved. The CDR3 has 16 amino acids. V was pared by 5 bases and J by 0 bases, with 14 bases between. CDR3 bases: TGTGCCAGCAGTCCGGACGGATTACTAGCCAAAAACATTCAGTACTTC. Translation gives CASSPDGLLAKNIQYF.

This clonotype has a count of ten or more. The rearrangement uses TRBV27 and TRBJ2-1, with D possibly matching TRBD2 (5 bases). Germline V gene sequence: CDR1 MNHEY, CDR2 SMNVEV (reference sequence). The CDR3 extends over 13 amino acids. V was clipped by 5 bases and J by 9 bases, with 14 bases between them. The CDR3 is CASSDLADLEQFF. The CDR3 region has the DNA TGTGCCAGCAGTGATCTAGCTGATCTTGAGCAGTTCTTC.

This clonotype was seen ten or more times. The chain uses TRBV20-1 and TRBJ2-1; 9 bases map to TRBD2. The CDR3 consists of 14 residues. The germline V gene encodes CDR1 DFQATT and CDR2 SNEGSKA (reference sequence). After removal of 1 base from V and 7 bases from J, the junction contained 5 bases not matched to a gene. The chain's CDR3 is CSARGRTSVNEQFF. In DNA form, the CDR3 reads TGCAGTGCTAGAGGTAGGACTAGCGTAAATGAGCAGTTCTTC.

In this sample, this clonotype turned up many times. The chain has TRBV6-5 and TRBJ2-2; 7 bases are a match to TRBD1. CDR3 length: 18 amino acids. Germline-derived CDR1 and CDR2 are MNHEY and SVGAGI. V lost 8 bases, J lost 5 bases, and 20 bases stayed unmatched. The CDR3 DNA reads TGTGCCAGCGGGTACCGCCAAGGGGGCGCCTCGAGGACCGGGGAGCTGTTTTTT. Protein: CASGYRQGGASRTGELFF.

This clonotype appeared many times. J is TRBJ1-5 and V is TRBV19; D gene ambiguous. CDR3 length: 15 amino acids. V was clipped by 5 bases and J by 4 bases, with 15 bases between them. CDR1 and CDR2 (germline): LNHDA, SQIVND (reference sequence). The CDR3 here is CASSLQVKFNQPQHF. The CDR3 bases are TGTGCCAGTAGTCTCCAGGTGAAATTTAATCAGCCCCAGCATTTT.

This clonotype was seen at least ten times. J is TRBJ1-4 and V is TRBV27; 12 bases map to TRBD1. The CDR3 sequence is 15 residues long. Germline values: CDR1 MNHEY, CDR2 SMNVEV (reference sequence). V shed 3 bases and J 8 bases; nucleotides not matched to a gene: 4. Written as DNA, the CDR3 is TGTGCCAGCAGTTTCGGGACAGGGGGCCGGGAAAAACTGTTTTTT. This codes for CASSFGTGGREKLFF. Complete variable domain (other parts from reference TRBV27 and TRBJ1-4): EAQVTQNPRYLITVTGKKLTVTCSQNMNHEYMSWYRQDPGLGLRQIYYSMNVEVTDKGDVPEGYKVSRKEKRNFPLILESPSPNQTSLYFCASSFGTGGREKLFFGSGTQLSVL.

This clonotype was recorded a few times. CDR3 nucleotide sequence: TGTGCCAGCAGCTCAACAGATTACCGGGACACTAACTACGAGCAGTACGTC. Translating it yields CASSSTDYRDTNYEQYV. J is TRBJ2-7 and V is TRBV3-1; D is possibly TRBD1 (6 bases). This CDR3 spans 17 amino acids. The germline V gene has CDR1 LGHDT and CDR2 YNNKEL (reference sequence). Trimming removed 5 bases from V and 3 bases from J, with 23 bases in between.

This clonotype was recorded at least ten times. V usage is TRBV14 and J usage is TRBJ2-7; 8 nucleotides line up with TRBD2. The CDR3 runs to 14 residues. The V gene end was trimmed by 0 bases and the J gene end by 5 bases; junction bases not matched to a gene: 3. The germline V gene has CDR1 SGHDN and CDR2 FVKESK. CDR3 nucleotides: TGTGCCAGCAGCCAAGAGACAGCGGGAGACGAGCAGTACTTC. Translating it yields CASSQETAGDEQYF. The variable domain in full, completed from reference TRBV14 and TRBJ2-7, reads EAGVTQFPSHSVIEKGQTVTLRCDPISGHDNLYWYRRVMGKEIKFLLHFVKESKQDESGMPNNRFLAERTGGTYSTLKVQPAELEDSGVYFCASSQETAGDEQYFGPGTRLTVT.